The 11 T cell receptor beta chains reported below all come from one sample, sequenced in a study of graft-versus-host responses after intestinal transplantation. TCRdb keeps only in-frame clones here, not all; method: immunoSEQ multiplex PCR. Of 100,000 to 140,000 clones listed, around 90% are singletons. No antigens are known for them. The sequences come from unstimulated CD4+ T cells sorted from spleen or lymph node cells, collected before transplant. The receptor source for this set is a human donor who was the organ donor for an intestinal transplant.

The chain employs TRBV5-1 and TRBJ1-3; no clear D gene. From germline, CDR1 is SGHRS and CDR2 YFSETQ. The CDR3 length is 13 residues. V lost 5 bases and J 0 bases, leaving 6 bases between the germline ends. CDR3 coding DNA: TGCGCCAGCAGTAGTAGCTCTGGAAACACCATATATTTT. It is translated as CASSSSSGNTIYF.

The gene calls are TRBV28 and TRBJ1-2; D possibly corresponds to TRBD1 (5 bases). The V and J ends lost 5 bases and 4 bases respectively, with 17 bases between them. The CDR3 is 15 residues long. Germline V gene data show CDR1 as MDHEN and CDR2 as SYDVKM. CDR3 loop: CASSSGHPPIYGYTF. Here the CDR3 DNA reads TGTGCCAGCAGTAGCGGACATCCGCCTATCTATGGCTACACCTTC.

The V gene is TRBV5-3, the J gene TRBJ2-3; D unresolved. TRBV5-3 is sorted into the ORF group, with uncertain function. Trimming shortened V by 2 bases and J by 6 bases, and 4 bases separated the two germline ends. The CDR3 runs to 11 residues. In nucleotides, the CDR3 is TGTGCCAGAAGCTTATACGATACGCAGTATTTT. It specifies CARSLYDTQYF.

The chain links TRBV7-9 to TRBJ2-5; D gene uncertain. Germline CDR1 is SEHNR and CDR2 is FQNEAQ (reference sequence). The CDR3 consists of 12 residues. V lost 4 bases to trimming and J lost 2 bases, with 5 bases between them. CDR3 protein: CASSSTQETQYF. CDR3 nucleotide sequence: TGTGCCAGCAGCTCGACACAAGAGACCCAGTACTTC. Based on the CDR3 plus reference TRBV7-9 and TRBJ2-5, the full variable domain is DTGVSQNPRHKITKRGQNVTFRCDPISEHNRLYWYRQTLGQGPEFLTYFQNEAQLEKSRLLSDRFSAERPKGSFSTLEIQRTEQGDSAMYLCASSSTQETQYFGPGTRLLVL.

The CDR3 DNA sequence: TGTGCCAGTACCCCTGGCGGGAGAGTCATGAATGAGCAGTTCTTC. This translates into CASTPGGRVMNEQFF. V gene TRBV19 combines with J gene TRBJ2-1, with 7 bases lining up with TRBD2. The CDR3 length is 15 residues. After removal of 7 bases from V and 7 bases from J, the junction contained 13 bases not matched to a gene. CDR1 LNHDA and CDR2 SQIVND come from the germline V gene (reference sequence).

This chain links TRBV7-9 with TRBJ1-4; a weak D match, TRBD1 (5 bases). V lost 5 bases and J lost 11, with 27 bases in between. The CDR3 runs 17 residues. Per germline, CDR1 SEHNR and CDR2 FQNEAQ (reference sequence). CDR3 bases: TGTGCCAGCAGCGATCCAAGGGCGGACGGGGGGGGGTGGAAACTGTTTTTT. Protein: CASSDPRADGGGWKLFF.

In this sample, this clone turned up a few times. J is TRBJ1-1 and V is TRBV4-1, with D hard to call. Trimming removed 8 bases at V and 2 bases at J, with 3 bases between. The CDR3 loop spans 10 amino acids. Germline V gene data show CDR1 as MGHRA and CDR2 as YSYEKL. The DNA of the CDR3 is TGCGCCAGCGGTAACACTGAAGCTTTCTTT. Encoded protein: CASGNTEAFF.

V and J are TRBV5-1 and TRBJ1-1, with 7 bases identical to TRBD1. V lost 0 bases, J lost 3 bases, and 5 bases stayed unmatched. This CDR3 comprises 15 residues. Germline V gives CDR1 SGHRS, CDR2 YFSETQ. The CDR3 coding sequence is TGCGCCAGCAGCTTGGTTGACAGGGAGGACACTGAAGCTTTCTTT. It encodes CASSLVDREDTEAFF.

The rearrangement links TRBV11-3 to TRBJ2-5; D gene unclear. The CDR3 is 12 amino acids. Per the germline V gene, CDR1 is SGHNT and CDR2 is YENEEA. Trimming removed 6 bases from V and 5 bases from J, with 10 bases in between. The CDR3 bases are TGTGCCAGCAGTCCGGAAGGGGAGACCCAGTACTTC. Translating it yields CASSPEGETQYF. The full variable domain, with the rest looked up from reference TRBV11-3 and TRBJ2-5, is EAGVVQSPRYKIIEKKQPVAFWCNPISGHNTLYWYLQNLGQGPELLIRYENEEAVDDSQLPKDRFSAERLKGVDSTLKIQPAELGDSAVYLCASSPEGETQYFGPGTRLLVL.

The chain joins TRBV5-1 to TRBJ2-3, with 7 nucleotides matching TRBD2. In germline, CDR1 is SGHRS, CDR2 YFSETQ. This CDR3 comprises 16 residues. Trimming removed 6 bases from V and 2 bases from J; junction bases left unmatched: 12. The CDR3 DNA follows: TGCGCCAGCACCCGGACGGGAGGACCAGACACAGATACGCAGTATTTT. Translating gives CASTRTGGPDTDTQYF.

The genes are TRBV30 and TRBJ2-3, with 9 positions matching TRBD2. V lost 4 bases and J lost 7; bases outside the gene matches: 9. CDR3 length: 14 amino acids. Germline V gives CDR1 GTSNPN, CDR2 SVGIG (reference sequence). The CDR3 bases are TGTGCCTGGAATGGACTAGCGACGTTTAATACGCAGTATTTT. As protein: CAWNGLATFNTQYF.